This T cell receptor beta chain appears in the sequencing data of a study of T cells in Graves' hyperthyroidism and ophthalmopathy. Subjects with ophthalmopathy showed a Clinical Activity Score no lower than 3, a NOSPECS grade no lower than 4, and a duration shorter than 3 months. A patient was excluded if there was uncontrolled infection, other autoimmune disease, pregnancy or lactation. General study points: The blood repertoire included most of the expanded thyroid clonotypes above 0.001. The model foresaw ophthalmopathy a median around 6.8 months prior to onset.

About this clonotype itself: Its antigen is undetermined. Mismatch with germline at one junction end may stem from a read error.

TCR beta CDR3 sequences were amplified from RNA transcripts. Initially, a first-round RT-PCR of the TCR CDR3 employed the HTBI primer set. Each CDR3 protein is one row after TCRdb ran MiXCR on the multiplex PCR reads. This sample has about 380,000 distinct CDR3 sequences, with approximately 18% found just once. This CDR3 is built from 13 residues. Germline V lookup: CDR1 MNHEY, CDR2 SMNVEV (reference sequence). The source of this sequence is a man between 18 and 35 years old with Graves' ophthalmopathy. V is TRBV27 and J is TRBJ2-1; D assignment may be TRBD1 or TRBD2 (5 bases each). What was sequenced was blood. The CDR3 DNA reads as TGTTCCAGCAGTTTATTGGGGGAATTTGAGCAGTTCTTC. Protein product: CSSSLLGEFEQFF.